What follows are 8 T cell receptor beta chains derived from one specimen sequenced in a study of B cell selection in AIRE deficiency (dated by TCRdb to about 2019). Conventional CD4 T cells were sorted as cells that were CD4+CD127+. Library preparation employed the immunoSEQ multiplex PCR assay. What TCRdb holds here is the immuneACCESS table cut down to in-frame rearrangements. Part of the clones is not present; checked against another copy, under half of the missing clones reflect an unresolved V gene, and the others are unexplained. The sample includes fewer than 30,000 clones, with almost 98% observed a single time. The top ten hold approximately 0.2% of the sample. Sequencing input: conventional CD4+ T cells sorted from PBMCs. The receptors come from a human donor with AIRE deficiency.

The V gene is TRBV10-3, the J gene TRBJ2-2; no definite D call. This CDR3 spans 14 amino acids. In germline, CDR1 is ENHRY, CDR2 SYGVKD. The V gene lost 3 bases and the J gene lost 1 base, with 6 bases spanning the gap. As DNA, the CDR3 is TGTGCCATCAGTGACAGAGGGAACACCGGGGAGCTGTTTTTT. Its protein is CAISDRGNTGELFF.

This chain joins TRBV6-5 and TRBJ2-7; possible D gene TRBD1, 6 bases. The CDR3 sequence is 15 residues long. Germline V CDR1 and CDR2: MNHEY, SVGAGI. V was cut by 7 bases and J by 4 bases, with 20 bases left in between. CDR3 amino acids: CASIPAGQGKYEQYF. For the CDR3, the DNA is TGTGCCAGCATCCCTGCTGGGCAGGGGAAATACGAGCAGTACTTC.

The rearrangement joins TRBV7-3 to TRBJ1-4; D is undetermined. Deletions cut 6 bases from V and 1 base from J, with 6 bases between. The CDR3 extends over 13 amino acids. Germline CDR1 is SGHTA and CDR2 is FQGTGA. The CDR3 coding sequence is TGTGCCAGCAGTGCAGGAACTAATGAAAAACTGTTTTTT. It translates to CASSAGTNEKLFF. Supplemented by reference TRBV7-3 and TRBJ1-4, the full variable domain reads GAGVSQTPSNKVTEKGKYVELRCDPISGHTALYWYRQSLGQGPEFLIYFQGTGAADDSGLPNDRFFAVRPEGSVSTLKIQRTERGDSAVYLCASSAGTNEKLFFGSGTQLSVL.

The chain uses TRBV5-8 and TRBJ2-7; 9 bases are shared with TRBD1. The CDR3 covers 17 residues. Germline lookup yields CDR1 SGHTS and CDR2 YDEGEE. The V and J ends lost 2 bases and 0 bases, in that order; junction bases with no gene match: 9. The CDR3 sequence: CASSLRGQGYPSYEQYF. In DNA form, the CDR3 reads TGTGCCAGCAGCTTAAGGGGACAGGGTTATCCCTCCTACGAGCAGTACTTC.

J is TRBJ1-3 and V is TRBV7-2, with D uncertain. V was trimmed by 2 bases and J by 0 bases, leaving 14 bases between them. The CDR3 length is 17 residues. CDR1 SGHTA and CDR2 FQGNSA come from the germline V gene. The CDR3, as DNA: TGTGCCAGCAGCTTAAGGTCCGGGGTCCTCTCTGGAAACACCATATATTTT. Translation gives CASSLRSGVLSGNTIYF.

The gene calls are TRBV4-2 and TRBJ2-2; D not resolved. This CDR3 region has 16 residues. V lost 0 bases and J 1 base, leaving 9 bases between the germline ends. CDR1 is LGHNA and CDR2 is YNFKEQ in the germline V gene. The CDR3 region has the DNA TGTGCCAGCAGCCAAGATTTAGGGCAGAACACCGGGGAGCTGTTTTTT. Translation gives CASSQDLGQNTGELFF.

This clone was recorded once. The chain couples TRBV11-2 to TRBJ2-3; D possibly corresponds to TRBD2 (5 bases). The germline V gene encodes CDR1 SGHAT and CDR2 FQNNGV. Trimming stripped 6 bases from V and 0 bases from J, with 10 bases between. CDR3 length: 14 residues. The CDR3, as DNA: TGTGCCAGCAGTTCAAGGACTAGCACAGATACGCAGTATTTT. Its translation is CASSSRTSTDTQYF.

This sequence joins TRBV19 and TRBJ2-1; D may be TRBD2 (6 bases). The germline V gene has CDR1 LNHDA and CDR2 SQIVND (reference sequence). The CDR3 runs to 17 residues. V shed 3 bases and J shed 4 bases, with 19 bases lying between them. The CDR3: CASSIRGDGRQYNEQFF. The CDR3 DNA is TGTGCCAGTAGTATTCGGGGAGACGGGAGACAATACAATGAGCAGTTCTTC. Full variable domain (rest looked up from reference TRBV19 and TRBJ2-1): DGGITQSPKYLFRKEGQNVTLSCEQNLNHDAMYWYRQDPGQGLRLIYYSQIVNDFQKGDIAEGYSVSREKKESFPLTVTSAQKNPTAFYLCASSIRGDGRQYNEQFFGPGTRLTVL.